This TCR beta chain was documented in a study of shared clonotypes between healthy human individuals. Assay: immunoSEQ multiplex PCR; the TCRdb copy retains only in-frame clones and omits some. This sample has 730,000 or so clones, with 60% to 80% found just once. Splitting the CD4+ cells yielded a CD45RA+ naive subset and a CD45RA-negative memory subset. The table lists this clone with many counts. The TCR was taken from a woman aged 25-40 years in good health. Input material: memory CD4+ T cells sorted from blood. Subset here: CD45RA-negative fraction.

The CDR3 sequence is CASSESLLRATGSNGYTF. The CDR3 DNA is TGCGCCAGCAGTGAGTCGCTACTCCGGGCTACAGGGTCGAATGGCTACACCTTC. The chain joins TRBV10-2 to TRBJ1-2, with D possibly matching TRBD1 (6 bases). The germline gives CDR1 WSHSY, CDR2 SAAADI. The CDR3 extends over 18 amino acids. V was cut by 0 bases and J by 6 bases, with 23 bases left in between.